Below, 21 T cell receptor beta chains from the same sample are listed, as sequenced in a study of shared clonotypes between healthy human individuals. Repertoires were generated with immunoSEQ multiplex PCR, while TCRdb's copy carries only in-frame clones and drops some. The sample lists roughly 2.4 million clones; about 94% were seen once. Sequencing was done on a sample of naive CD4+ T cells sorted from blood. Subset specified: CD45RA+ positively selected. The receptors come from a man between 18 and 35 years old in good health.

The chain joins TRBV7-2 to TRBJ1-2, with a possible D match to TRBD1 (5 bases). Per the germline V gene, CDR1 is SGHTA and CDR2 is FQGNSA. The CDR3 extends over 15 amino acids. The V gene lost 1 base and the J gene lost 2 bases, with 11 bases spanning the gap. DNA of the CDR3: TGTGCCAGCAGCTTAGATCCAGGGACCAACTATGGCTACACCTTC. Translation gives CASSLDPGTNYGYTF.

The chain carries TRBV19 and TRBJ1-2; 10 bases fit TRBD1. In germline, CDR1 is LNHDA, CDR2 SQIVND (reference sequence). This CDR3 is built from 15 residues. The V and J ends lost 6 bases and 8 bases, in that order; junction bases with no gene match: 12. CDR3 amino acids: CASRSADRGIVGYTF. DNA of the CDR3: TGTGCCAGTAGGTCAGCGGACAGGGGGATCGTCGGCTACACCTTC.

CDR3 bases: TGTGCCAGCAGCTTAGTAGGCCGGAACGAGCAGTACTTC. Encoded protein: CASSLVGRNEQYF. This chain joins TRBV7-8 and TRBJ2-7, with D unresolved. CDR3 size: 13 residues. V was shortened by 1 base and J by 5 bases, with 9 bases between the two germline ends. Germline V gene lookup returns CDR1 SGHVS and CDR2 FQNEAQ.

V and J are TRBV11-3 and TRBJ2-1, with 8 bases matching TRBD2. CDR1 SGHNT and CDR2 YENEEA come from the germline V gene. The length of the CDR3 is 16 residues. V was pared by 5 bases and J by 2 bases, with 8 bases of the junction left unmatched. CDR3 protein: CASSPRNSGTYNEQFF. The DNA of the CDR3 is TGTGCCAGCAGCCCGAGGAATAGCGGGACCTACAATGAGCAGTTCTTC.

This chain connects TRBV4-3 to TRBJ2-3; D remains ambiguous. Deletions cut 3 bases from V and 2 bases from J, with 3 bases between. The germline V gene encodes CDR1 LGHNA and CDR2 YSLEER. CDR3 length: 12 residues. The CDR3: CASSQNTDTQYF. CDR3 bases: TGCGCCAGCAGCCAGAACACAGATACGCAGTATTTT.

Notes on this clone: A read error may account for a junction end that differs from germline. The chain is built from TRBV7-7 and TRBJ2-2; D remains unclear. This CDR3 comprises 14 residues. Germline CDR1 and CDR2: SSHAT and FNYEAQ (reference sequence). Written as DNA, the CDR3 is TGTGCTAGCAGCTTTTCGGCGAACACCGGGGAGCTGTTTTTT. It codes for CASSFSANTGELFF.

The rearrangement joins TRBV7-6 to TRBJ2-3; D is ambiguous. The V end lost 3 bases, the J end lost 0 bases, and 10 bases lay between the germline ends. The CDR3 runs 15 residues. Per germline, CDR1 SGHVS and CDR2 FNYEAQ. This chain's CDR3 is CASSLSESSTDTQYF. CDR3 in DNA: TGTGCCAGCAGCTTGAGTGAATCGAGCACAGATACGCAGTATTTT.

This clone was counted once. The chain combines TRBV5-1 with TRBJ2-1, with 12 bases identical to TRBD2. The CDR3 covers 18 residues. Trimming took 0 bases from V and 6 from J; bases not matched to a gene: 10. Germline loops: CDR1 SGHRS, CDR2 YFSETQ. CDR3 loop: CASSLARLAGVAGNEQFF. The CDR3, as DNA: TGCGCCAGCAGCTTGGCCCGACTAGCGGGAGTAGCGGGCAATGAGCAGTTCTTC.

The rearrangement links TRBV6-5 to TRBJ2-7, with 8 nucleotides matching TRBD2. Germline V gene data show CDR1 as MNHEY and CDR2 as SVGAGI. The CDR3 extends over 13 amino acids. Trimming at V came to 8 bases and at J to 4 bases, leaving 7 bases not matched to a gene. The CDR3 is CASRRLALYEQYF. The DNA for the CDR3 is TGTGCCAGCCGTAGACTAGCGCTTTACGAGCAGTACTTC.

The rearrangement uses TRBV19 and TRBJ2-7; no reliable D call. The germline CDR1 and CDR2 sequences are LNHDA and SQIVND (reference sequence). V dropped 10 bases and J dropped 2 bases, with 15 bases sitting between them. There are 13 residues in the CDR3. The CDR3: CATGGRVPYEQYF. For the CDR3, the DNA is TGTGCCACCGGCGGTAGGGTGCCCTACGAGCAGTACTTC.

The chain's CDR3 is CASSEMGSYNSPLHF. The CDR3 DNA reads as TGTGCCAGCAGTGAAATGGGCTCCTATAATTCACCCCTCCACTTT. V is TRBV6-1 and J is TRBJ1-6; D is unresolved. The CDR3 length is 15 residues. Trimming took 2 bases from V and 0 from J, leaving 5 bases between them. Looked up from germline, CDR1 is MNHNS and CDR2 is SASEGT.

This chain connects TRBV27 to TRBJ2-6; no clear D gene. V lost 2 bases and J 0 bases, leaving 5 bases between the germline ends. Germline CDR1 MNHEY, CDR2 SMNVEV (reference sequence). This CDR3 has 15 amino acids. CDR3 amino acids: CASSLMGSGANVLTF. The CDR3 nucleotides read TGTGCCAGCAGTTTAATGGGCTCTGGGGCCAACGTCCTGACTTTC.

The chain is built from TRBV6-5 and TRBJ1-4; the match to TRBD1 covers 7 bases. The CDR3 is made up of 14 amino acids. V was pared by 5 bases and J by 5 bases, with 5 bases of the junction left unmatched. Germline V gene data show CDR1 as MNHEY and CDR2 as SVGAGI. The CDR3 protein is CASSTGTANEKLFF. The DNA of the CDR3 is TGTGCCAGCAGTACCGGGACAGCGAATGAAAAACTGTTTTTT.

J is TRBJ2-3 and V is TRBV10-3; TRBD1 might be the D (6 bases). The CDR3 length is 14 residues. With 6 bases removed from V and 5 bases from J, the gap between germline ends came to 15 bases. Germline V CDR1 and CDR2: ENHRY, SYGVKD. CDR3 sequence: CAIRDTGTQDTQYF. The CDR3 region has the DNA TGTGCCATCAGGGACACCGGGACACAAGATACGCAGTATTTT.

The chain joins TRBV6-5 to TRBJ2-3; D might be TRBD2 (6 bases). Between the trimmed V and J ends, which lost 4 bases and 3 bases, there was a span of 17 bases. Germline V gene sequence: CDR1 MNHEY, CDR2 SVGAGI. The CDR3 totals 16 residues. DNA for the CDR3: TGTGCCAGCAGTTCTCCCTCCCCGCGGGATACAGATACGCAGTATTTT. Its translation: CASSSPSPRDTDTQYF.

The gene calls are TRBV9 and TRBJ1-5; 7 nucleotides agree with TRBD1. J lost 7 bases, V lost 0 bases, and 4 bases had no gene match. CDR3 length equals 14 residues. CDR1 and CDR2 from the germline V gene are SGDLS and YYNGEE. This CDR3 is CASSVEEGAQPQHF. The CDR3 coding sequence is TGTGCCAGCAGCGTAGAGGAGGGGGCACAGCCCCAGCATTTT.

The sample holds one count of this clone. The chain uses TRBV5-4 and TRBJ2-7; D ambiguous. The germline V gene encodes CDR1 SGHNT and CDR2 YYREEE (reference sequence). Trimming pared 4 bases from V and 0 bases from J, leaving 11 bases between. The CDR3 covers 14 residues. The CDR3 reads CASSAGRASYEQYF. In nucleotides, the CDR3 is TGTGCCAGCAGCGCCGGACGGGCCTCCTACGAGCAGTACTTC.

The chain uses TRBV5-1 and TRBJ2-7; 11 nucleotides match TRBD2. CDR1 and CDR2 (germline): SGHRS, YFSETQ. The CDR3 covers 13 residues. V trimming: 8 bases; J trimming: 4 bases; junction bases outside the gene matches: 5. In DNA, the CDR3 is TGCGCCAGATATGGACTAGCGGGTTACGAGCAGTACTTC. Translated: CARYGLAGYEQYF. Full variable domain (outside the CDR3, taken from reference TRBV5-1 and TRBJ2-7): KAGVTQTPRYLIKTRGQQVTLSCSPISGHRSVSWYQQTPGQGLQFLFEYFSETQRNKGNFPGRFSGRQFSNSRSEMNVSTLELGDSALYLCARYGLAGYEQYFGPGTRLTVT.

The DNA for the CDR3 is TGTGCCATCAGTGAGTCTATGGGGGGAAGGGACACCTTC. It specifies CAISESMGGRDTF. This chain uses TRBV10-3 with TRBJ1-2, with a weak D call TRBD1 (5 bases). Germline lookup yields CDR1 ENHRY and CDR2 SYGVKD. The CDR3 extends over 13 amino acids. Between the trimmed V and J ends, which lost 0 bases and 12 bases, there was a span of 14 bases.

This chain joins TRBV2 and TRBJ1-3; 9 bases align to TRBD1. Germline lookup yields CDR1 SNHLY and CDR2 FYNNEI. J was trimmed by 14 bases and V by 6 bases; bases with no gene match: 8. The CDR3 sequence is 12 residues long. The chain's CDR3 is CASRQTGGVVYF. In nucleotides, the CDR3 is TGTGCCAGCAGGCAAACAGGGGGCGTTGTATATTTT. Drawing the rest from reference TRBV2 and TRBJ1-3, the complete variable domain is EPEVTQTPSHQVTQMGQEVILRCVPISNHLYFYWYRQILGQKVEFLVSFYNNEISEKSEIFDDQFSVERPDGSNFTLKIRSTKLEDSAMYFCASRQTGGVVYFGEGSWLTVV.

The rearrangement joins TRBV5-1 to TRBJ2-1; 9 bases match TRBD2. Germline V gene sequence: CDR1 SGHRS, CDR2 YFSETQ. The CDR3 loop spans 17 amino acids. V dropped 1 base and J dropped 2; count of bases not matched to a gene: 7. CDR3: CASSLNLAGTTYNEQFF. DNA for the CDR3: TGCGCCAGCAGCTTGAACCTAGCGGGAACTACCTACAATGAGCAGTTCTTC.